This passage covers 17 T cell receptor beta chains from one sample sequenced in a study of blood T cell repertoires in COVID-19. Sequencing used immunoSEQ multiplex PCR; TCRdb keeps in-frame clones, though not all of them. The data show about 140,000 clones, approximately 80% seen once. The sequenced sample was peripheral blood. The receptor set was obtained from a woman of 80 years or more with active or convalescent COVID-19.

The chain recombines TRBV7-8 with TRBJ2-1, with 10 bases fitting TRBD2. V gave up 5 bases and J gave up 10 bases; unmatched junction bases: 20. The CDR3 sequence is 18 residues long. Germline lookup yields CDR1 SGHVS and CDR2 FQNEAQ. CDR3 in amino acids: CASSHVGVAGGPGGEQFF. The CDR3 coding sequence is TGTGCCAGCAGCCACGTCGGGGTAGCGGGGGGTCCCGGAGGGGAGCAGTTCTTC.

V gene TRBV5-5 combines with J gene TRBJ1-5; D perhaps matches TRBD1 (6 bases). The CDR3 covers 16 residues. V was trimmed by 1 base and J by 1 base, leaving 12 bases between them. Per germline, CDR1 SGHKS and CDR2 YYEKEE (reference sequence). The CDR3 bases are TGTGCCAGCAGCTTGAGGGGGGGTTCAAGCAATCAGCCCCAGCATTTT. Protein sequence: CASSLRGGSSNQPQHF.

This chain uses TRBV4-1 with TRBJ1-1; D is ambiguous. Germline assignment: CDR1 MGHRA and CDR2 YSYEKL. Between the trimmed V and J ends, which lost 3 bases and 3 bases, there was a span of 14 bases. The CDR3 has 15 residues. In DNA, the CDR3 is TGCGCCAGCAGCCAGGCCCGGGGATCGGACACTGAAGCTTTCTTT. This codes for CASSQARGSDTEAFF.

V is TRBV5-4 and J is TRBJ1-1; 7 bases agree with TRBD1. Germline CDR1 and CDR2: SGHNT and YYREEE (reference sequence). Trimming removed 3 bases from V and 2 bases from J; junction bases left unmatched: 4. The CDR3 length is 14 residues. The CDR3 loop is CASSSRGLNTEAFF. The CDR3 DNA sequence: TGTGCCAGCAGCTCAAGGGGGCTTAACACTGAAGCTTTCTTT.

This chain connects TRBV5-8 to TRBJ2-1; perhaps TRBD2 as D (6 bases). CDR1 and CDR2 (germline): SGHTS, YDEGEE. The CDR3 totals 12 residues. V shed 4 bases and J shed 9 bases, with 11 bases lying between them. In DNA form, the CDR3 reads TGTGCCAGCAGCGTCGGGGGAGGTGAGCAGTTCTTC. Amino acids: CASSVGGGEQFF.

CDR3 amino acids: CASSSGGMYYGYTF. The CDR3 DNA reads TGTGCCAGCAGTTCCGGGGGAATGTACTATGGCTACACCTTC. The V call is TRBV28, the J call TRBJ1-2, with a possible D match to TRBD1 (5 bases). This CDR3 comprises 14 residues. From germline, CDR1 is MDHEN and CDR2 SYDVKM. V dropped 4 bases and J dropped 3 bases, with 12 bases sitting between them.

This chain connects TRBV30 to TRBJ2-4; no reliable D call. With 1 base removed from V and 0 bases from J, the gap between germline ends came to 10 bases. The germline V gene encodes CDR1 GTSNPN and CDR2 SVGIG (reference sequence). This CDR3 contains 15 residues. CDR3: CAWSDPTVAKNIQYF. DNA of the CDR3: TGTGCCTGGAGTGACCCCACTGTAGCCAAAAACATTCAGTACTTC. Full variable domain (remainder filled in from reference TRBV30 and TRBJ2-4): SQTIHQWPATLVQPVGSPLSLECTVEGTSNPNLYWYRQAAGRGLQLLFYSVGIGQISSEVPQNLSASRPQDRQFILSSKKLLLSDSGFYLCAWSDPTVAKNIQYFGAGTRLSVL.

This chain connects TRBV7-9 to TRBJ1-3; 8 nucleotides align to TRBD1. The germline CDR1 and CDR2 sequences are SEHNR and FQNEAQ (reference sequence). With V trimmed by 3 bases and J by 3 bases, 7 bases remained unmatched. This CDR3 region has 16 residues. The CDR3 DNA sequence: TGTGCCAGCAGCTTTGGGACAGGTTCTATTGGAAACACCATATATTTT. It is translated as CASSFGTGSIGNTIYF. The full variable domain, its missing parts supplied by reference TRBV7-9 and TRBJ1-3, is DTGVSQNPRHKITKRGQNVTFRCDPISEHNRLYWYRQTLGQGPEFLTYFQNEAQLEKSRLLSDRFSAERPKGSFSTLEIQRTEQGDSAMYLCASSFGTGSIGNTIYFGEGSWLTVV.

The CDR3 loop is CASSPNVAGDYGYTF. CDR3 coding DNA: TGCGCCAGCAGCCCAAACGTTGCGGGGGATTATGGCTACACCTTC. V is TRBV4-1 and J is TRBJ1-2; weak D call: TRBD1 (5 bases). The CDR3 runs to 15 residues. Between the trimmed V and J ends, which lost 4 bases and 5 bases, there was a span of 17 bases. Germline CDR1 and CDR2: MGHRA and YSYEKL.

The CDR3 spells CASSLDRGSADTQYF. DNA of the CDR3: TGTGCCAGCAGCTTAGACAGGGGTTCAGCAGATACGCAGTATTTT. The chain couples TRBV5-4 to TRBJ2-3, with 8 bases fitting TRBD1. With V trimmed by 2 bases and J by 4 bases, 6 bases remained unmatched. The CDR3 has 15 amino acids. In germline, CDR1 is SGHNT, CDR2 YYREEE (reference sequence).

This clone was seen a few times. V gene TRBV2 combines with J gene TRBJ1-4; D is uncertain. The CDR3 consists of 14 residues. Germline V gives CDR1 SNHLY, CDR2 FYNNEI. Trimming took 2 bases from V and 7 from J, leaving 11 bases between them. Written as DNA, the CDR3 is TGTGCCAGCAGTGAAAGAGGGTTTAGTGAAAAACTGTTTTTT. Amino acids: CASSERGFSEKLFF. Full variable domain (remainder filled in from reference TRBV2 and TRBJ1-4): EPEVTQTPSHQVTQMGQEVILRCVPISNHLYFYWYRQILGQKVEFLVSFYNNEISEKSEIFDDQFSVERPDGSNFTLKIRSTKLEDSAMYFCASSERGFSEKLFFGSGTQLSVL.

V and J are TRBV15 and TRBJ2-3; D might be TRBD2 (6 bases). Germline V gene data show CDR1 as LNHNV and CDR2 as YYDKDF (reference sequence). This CDR3 contains 17 residues. The V gene lost 3 bases and the J gene lost 1 base, with 17 bases spanning the gap. DNA of the CDR3: TGTGCCACCAGCAGGGTAGCTAGCGTGGCCGGCACAGATACGCAGTATTTT. Amino acid sequence: CATSRVASVAGTDTQYF. Full variable domain (rest looked up from reference TRBV15 and TRBJ2-3): DAMVIQNPRYQVTQFGKPVTLSCSQTLNHNVMYWYQQKSSQAPKLLFHYYDKDFNNEADTPDNFQSRRPNTSFCFLDIRSPGLGDTAMYLCATSRVASVAGTDTQYFGPGTRLTVL.

The chain has TRBV6-5 and TRBJ1-2; D is ambiguous. V dropped 8 bases and J dropped 8 bases, with 12 bases sitting between them. Germline V gene data show CDR1 as MNHEY and CDR2 as SVGAGI. The CDR3 is 11 amino acids. CDR3 residues: CASSDLRGYTF. The CDR3 nucleotides read TGTGCCAGCTCTGACCTGAGGGGCTACACCTTC.

The chain couples TRBV2 to TRBJ2-2, with a possible D match to TRBD2 (6 bases). The length of the CDR3 is 14 residues. V was trimmed by 1 base and J by 6 bases, leaving 9 bases between them. From germline, CDR1 is SNHLY and CDR2 FYNNEI. The CDR3: CASSEDRGSGELFF. For the CDR3, the DNA is TGTGCCAGCAGTGAAGATCGGGGGTCCGGGGAGCTGTTTTTT.

The chain couples TRBV18 to TRBJ1-2; TRBD1 aligns across 9 bases. This CDR3 comprises 14 residues. Germline V gene lookup returns CDR1 KGHSH and CDR2 LQKENI. V was clipped by 5 bases and J by 6 bases; unmatched bases: 7. CDR3 loop: CASSEWTGEDGYTF. For the CDR3, the DNA is TGTGCCAGCTCAGAATGGACAGGGGAGGATGGCTACACCTTC.

This chain connects TRBV9 to TRBJ2-7; maybe TRBD1 (6 bases). The germline CDR1 and CDR2 sequences are SGDLS and YYNGEE. The CDR3 contains 17 residues. V lost 3 bases and J lost 0, with 19 bases in between. For the CDR3, the DNA is TGTGCCAGCAGCGCGGACGCTGGACAGACCCACTCCTACGAGCAGTACTTC. Translated, it gives CASSADAGQTHSYEQYF. The variable domain in full, completed from reference TRBV9 and TRBJ2-7, reads DSGVTQTPKHLITATGQRVTLRCSPRSGDLSVYWYQQSLDQGLQFLIQYYNGEERAKGNILERFSAQQFPDLHSELNLSSLELGDSALYFCASSADAGQTHSYEQYFGPGTRLTVT.

The rearrangement uses TRBV28 and TRBJ2-3; TRBD2 matches at 10 bases. The trim removed 2 bases at V and 1 base at J, leaving 6 bases unmatched. The CDR3 runs 17 residues. Germline CDR1 reads MDHEN; CDR2 reads SYDVKM. The CDR3 loop is CASSLPSGGEGTDTQYF. In DNA form, the CDR3 reads TGTGCCAGCAGTTTACCTAGCGGGGGAGAGGGCACAGATACGCAGTATTTT.